This is a list of T cell receptor beta chains from one sample in a study of cytomegalovirus exposure and HLA in healthy donors. The table came from immunoSEQ multiplex PCR; TCRdb's copy has only in-frame clones and leaves some out. The table includes about 94,000 clones, 50% to 80% detected once. The specimen was PBMCs. The receptors originated from a man in his thirties or forties in good health and CMV-seronegative. CDR3s include the opening cysteine and the closing phenylalanine or tryptophan. The D gene is left open where the match is weak. Size is omitted from some rows. Given values are once, few, many or a class for expanded clones.

V gene	CDR3 length	clone size	J gene	D gene	CDR3 DNA	CDR3 protein
TRBV28	14	few	TRBJ1-5	NA	TGTGCCAGCAGTAACAGATTAGGGGATCAGCCCCAGCATTTT	CASSNRLGDQPQHF
TRBV5-1	12	NA	TRBJ1-2	NA	TGCGCCAGCAGCCCACAGGACTATGGCTACACCTTC	CASSPQDYGYTF
TRBV5-1	14	NA	TRBJ2-3	TRBD1	TGCGCCAGCAGCAGTGGACAGGACACAGATACGCAGTATTTT	CASSSGQDTDTQYF
TRBV9	15	NA	TRBJ2-4	TRBD2	TGTGCCAGCAGCCCCGGGAGCGGGGGGGCGGTCATTCAGTACTTC	CASSPGSGGAVIQYF
TRBV2	17	NA	TRBJ1-1	NA	TGTGCCAGCAGTAATCCGGGTCCCAGCCCAATCAATTACCGGGGTTTCTTT	CASSNPGPSPINYRGFF
TRBV7-3	15	NA	TRBJ2-1	TRBD2	TGTGCCAGCAGCTTGACTAGCGGGGGGTACAATGAGCAGTTCTTC	CASSLTSGGYNEQFF
TRBV9	15	NA	TRBJ1-3	NA	TGTGCCAGCAGCGGGACAGCGAACTCTGGAAACACCATATATTTT	CASSGTANSGNTIYF
TRBV6-1	11	NA	TRBJ2-7	NA	TGTGCCAGCACCCTCGGCGGGGAGCAGTACTTC	CASTLGGEQYF
TRBV4-3	16	few	TRBJ1-5	TRBD1	TGCGCCAGCAGCCAAGCCGGGACAGGTAGCAATCAGCCCCAGCATTTT	CASSQAGTGSNQPQHF
TRBV5-4	16	NA	TRBJ2-5	NA	TGTGCCAGCAGCTTGGAAAGGGTGGAGGTTGTGGAGACCCAGTACTTC	CASSLERVEVVETQYF
TRBV9	18	few	TRBJ1-2	NA	TGTGCCAGCAGCGTAGTTCGAGGGGGACCCGACTCCTATTACGGCTACACCTTC	CASSVVRGGPDSYYGYTF
TRBV4-1	14	NA	TRBJ2-7	NA	TGCGCCAGCAGCCACCCCGGGATCTCCTACGAGCAGTACTTC	CASSHPGISYEQYF
TRBV29-1	15	NA	TRBJ2-7	TRBD2	TGCAGCGTTGAGGGACTAGCGGGAGAAAACTACGAGCAGTACTTC	CSVEGLAGENYEQYF
TRBV7-9	17	NA	TRBJ2-3	TRBD2	TGTGCCAGCAGCGGCCGACGGGGGGGGATTAGCACAGATACGCAGTATTTT	CASSGRRGGISTDTQYF
TRBV5-1	13	once	TRBJ1-6	NA	TGCGCCAGCAGCTTGGCAGGGATTTCACCCCTCCACTTT	CASSLAGISPLHF
TRBV10-3	20	NA	TRBJ2-1	TRBD2	TGTGCCATCAGCCTCCCCGGGACTAGCGGGACTGAAGGCTCCTACAATGAGCAGTTCTTC	CAISLPGTSGTEGSYNEQFF
TRBV18	19	NA	TRBJ1-3	TRBD1	TGTGCCAGCTCACCACGGGACAGGCTGAGTCAAGGAACTGGAAACACCATATATTTT	CASSPRDRLSQGTGNTIYF
TRBV19	13	NA	TRBJ2-1	TRBD1	TGTGCCAGTACGAGGGGGCGAAATAATGAGCAGTTCTTC	CASTRGRNNEQFF
TRBV11-3	15	NA	TRBJ2-7	NA	TGTGCCAGCAGCTTAGGTACACTGGGAGACTACGAGCAGTACTTC	CASSLGTLGDYEQYF
TRBV4-1	15	few	TRBJ2-2	NA	TGCGCCAGCAGCCAAGCGGGGTTTTACACCGGGGAGCTGTTTTTT	CASSQAGFYTGELFF
TRBV5-1	16	once	TRBJ1-1	TRBD1	TGCGCCAGCAGCGACTGGACAGGAGGGACGTTCACTGAAGCTTTCTTT	CASSDWTGGTFTEAFF
TRBV7-2	16	NA	TRBJ2-7	TRBD1	TGTGCCAGCAGCTTATACCCGACAGGGTCTGTACGCGAGCAGTACTTC	CASSLYPTGSVREQYF
TRBV5-4	13	NA	TRBJ2-5	TRBD1	TGTGCCACCCAAGGGACAGGGAGGGAGACCCAGTACTTC	CATQGTGRETQYF
TRBV30	15	NA	TRBJ1-3	NA	TGTGCCTGGAGTCTTCGGGAGAATACTGGAAACACCATATATTTT	CAWSLRENTGNTIYF